Following are 5 T cell receptor beta chains from one sample sequenced in a study of OX40 agonist ivuxolimab in advanced cancers. Method: immunoSEQ multiplex PCR; TCRdb's copy keeps in-frame clones and lacks some. The sample shows approximately 77,000 clones, about 89% of them seen only once. This sample comprised CD4+ or CD8+ T cells sorted from blood, obtained in a trial of the OX40 agonist ivuxolimab. The receptors stem from an adult with an advanced solid tumor such as melanoma, head and neck, liver or kidney cancer.

The CDR3 sequence is CASSSQGLGTQYF. Written as DNA, the CDR3 is TGTGCCAGCAGTTCACAGGGGCTAGGGACCCAGTACTTC. The V call is TRBV2, the J call TRBJ2-5, with 7 bases that match TRBD1. The V segment lost 5 bases and the J segment 7 bases; nucleotides outside the gene matches: 7. Looked up from germline, CDR1 is SNHLY and CDR2 is FYNNEI. The CDR3 totals 13 residues.

This sequence joins TRBV19 and TRBJ2-7, with 9 bases that match TRBD1. The CDR3 has 15 amino acids. The J segment lost 3 bases and the V segment lost 4 bases, leaving 7 bases of the junction unmatched. Germline values: CDR1 LNHDA, CDR2 SQIVND (reference sequence). The CDR3 nucleotides are TGTGCCAGTAGTACCCAACAGGGGGCAGGCTACGAGCAGTACTTC. Its protein is CASSTQQGAGYEQYF.

V and J are TRBV5-8 and TRBJ1-3; D possibly corresponds to TRBD1 (6 bases). Trimming removed 4 bases from V and 4 bases from J, with 15 bases in between. The CDR3 length is 15 residues. The germline gives CDR1 SGHTS, CDR2 YDEGEE. For the CDR3, the DNA is TGTGCCAGCAGCACAGGGTCGACGGGGGGAAACACCATATATTTT. Protein product: CASSTGSTGGNTIYF.

The J gene is TRBJ1-2, the V gene TRBV27, with D possibly being TRBD1 (5 bases). Trimming cost V 8 bases and J 1 base, with 20 bases left between them. CDR3 length equals 16 residues. The germline V gene has CDR1 MNHEY and CDR2 SMNVEV (reference sequence). Here the CDR3 DNA reads TGTGCCAGCTGGTCAGGTCCTAAAGACAGTAACTATGGCTACACCTTC. Its protein product is CASWSGPKDSNYGYTF.

The chain recombines TRBV30 with TRBJ2-5; D possibly corresponds to TRBD1 (6 bases). Germline V gene sequence: CDR1 GTSNPN, CDR2 SVGIG (reference sequence). The V end lost 5 bases, the J end lost 5 bases, and 12 bases lay between the germline ends. The CDR3 is 12 residues long. The CDR3 sequence is CAWEGGFETQYF. CDR3 in DNA: TGTGCCTGGGAAGGGGGATTTGAGACCCAGTACTTC. The variable domain in full, completed from reference TRBV30 and TRBJ2-5, reads SQTIHQWPATLVQPVGSPLSLECTVEGTSNPNLYWYRQAAGRGLQLLFYSVGIGQISSEVPQNLSASRPQDRQFILSSKKLLLSDSGFYLCAWEGGFETQYFGPGTRLLVL.